The entry below gives a single T cell receptor beta chain sequence along with its context. The sample is drawn from a study of blood T cell repertoires in COVID-19. As for the study in general: COVID-19 samples from acute and convalescent phases originated in the United States, Italy and Spain.

V was clipped by 9 bases and J by 1 base; unmatched bases: 6. CDR1 and CDR2 from the germline V gene are MDHEN and SYDVKM. The CDR3 spans 14 residues. As processed by the authors: Amplifying reference gene primers gave estimates of nucleated cell counts. Assay: immunoSEQ multiplex PCR; the TCRdb copy retains only in-frame clones and omits some. V and J calls and clone size are copied from that table; D and trimming were computed from the DNA. The top ten clones hold approximately 31% of a sample with under 95,000 clones, roughly 83% of them seen once. This receptor was obtained from a woman older than 75 with active or convalescent COVID-19. The V gene is TRBV28, the J gene TRBJ2-1; 7 positions match TRBD2. Sequencing was carried out using peripheral blood. The CDR3 reads CASRWEGSYNEQFF. CDR3 coding DNA: TGTGCCAGTCGGTGGGAGGGTTCCTACAATGAGCAGTTCTTC.